Reported below is one TCR beta chain. Its target is unknown. The data originate from a study of cytomegalovirus exposure and HLA in healthy donors. The study's findings and limits: Later analysis showed most CMV-associated TCR beta chains appearing HLA-restricted. Association of a missense DCLRE1C variant with TCR beta V- and J-gene trimming was reported in a later analysis.

The PCR had 60 Vbeta and 13 Jbeta primers. Using immunoSEQ multiplex PCR, the repertoire was profiled, and TCRdb retains in-frame clones only, with some absent. The profile shows tens of thousands of clones, 67% of them singletons. Deletions cut 3 bases from V and 4 bases from J, with 10 bases between. The CDR3 covers 14 residues. Germline V gene data show CDR1 as MGHDK and CDR2 as SYGVNS. Specimen: PBMCs. The chain employs TRBV25-1 and TRBJ1-3; TRBD1 might be the D (6 bases). The TCR was taken from a man under 40 in good health and CMV-seronegative. This CDR3 is CASSDRDMGNTIYF. CDR3 sequence (DNA): TGTGCCAGCAGTGACCGGGACATGGGAAACACCATATATTTT.